This T cell receptor beta chain was sequenced in a study of neurological immune-mediated disorders. Looking at the study overall: Multiple sclerosis patients numbered approximately 35, with approximately 31 relapsing-remitting and 3 secondary progressive.

With V trimmed by 3 bases and J by 3 bases, 5 bases remained unmatched. The germline CDR1 and CDR2 sequences are DFQATT and SNEGSKA (reference sequence). CDR3 length: 15 residues. This clonotype was observed at least ten times. Its antigen remains unknown. Study-wide points: None of the CDR3 amino acid sequences in expanded clones turned up in more than one subject, which points to private repertoires in all groups. The study phylogenetically grouped the repertoires of 18 of 34 multiple sclerosis patients into one related-CDR3 cluster, a possible signature.

TCRdb analysed the 5' RACE reads with MiXCR anew, one entry per CDR3 protein. The repertoire consists of approximately 60,000 distinct CDR3 sequences, with over 4% occurring once and the leading ten covering around 2.6%. The unsorted libraries had their origin in 2 million PBMCs stored at -80 C. Sequenced: PBMCs. This receptor was identified in a man in his forties or fifties with multiple sclerosis. The chain couples TRBV20-1 to TRBJ2-5; 12 nucleotides agree with TRBD2. CDR3 sequence reads: CSASRLAGAKETQYF. For the CDR3, the DNA is TGCAGTGCTAGTCGACTAGCGGGGGCCAAAGAGACCCAGTACTTC.